This note documents a single T cell receptor beta chain sequence. The germline gives CDR1 DFQATT, CDR2 SNEGSKA (reference sequence). The V end lost 3 bases, the J end lost 9 bases, and 12 bases lay between the germline ends. This CDR3 is built from 13 residues. Authors' data handling: Amplification from reference gene primers served as the basis for estimated nucleated cell counts. Assay: immunoSEQ multiplex PCR; the TCRdb copy retains only in-frame clones and omits some. That table is the source of V, J and clone size, and D and trimming were worked out from the DNA. The sample includes roughly 14,000 clones, around nine tenths of them seen just once. This record comes from a study of blood T cell repertoires in COVID-19. Background on the study: Samples taken during acute and convalescent COVID-19 were collected in the United States, Italy and Spain. T cells, B-cell-depleted T cells, or PBMCs supplied cDNA or gDNA.

Sequencing used peripheral blood. The chain links TRBV20-1 to TRBJ1-6, with D uncertain. This sequence was found in a human donor with active COVID-19. The donor label of this sample is uncertain. The CDR3 loop is CSASSSFLSPLHF. CDR3 DNA: TGCAGTGCTAGTTCCAGTTTTCTTTCACCCCTCCACTTT.